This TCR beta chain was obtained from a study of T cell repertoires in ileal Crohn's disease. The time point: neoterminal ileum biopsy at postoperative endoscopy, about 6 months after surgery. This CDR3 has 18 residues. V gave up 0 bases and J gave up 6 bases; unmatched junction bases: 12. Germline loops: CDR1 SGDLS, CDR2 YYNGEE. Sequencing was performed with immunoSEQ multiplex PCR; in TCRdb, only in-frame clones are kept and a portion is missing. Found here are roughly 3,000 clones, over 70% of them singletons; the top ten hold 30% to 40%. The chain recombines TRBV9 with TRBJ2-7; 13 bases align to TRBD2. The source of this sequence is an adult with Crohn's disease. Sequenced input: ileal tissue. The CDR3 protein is CASSVGGLAGVPGGEQYF. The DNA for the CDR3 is TGTGCCAGCAGCGTAGGAGGACTAGCGGGGGTGCCTGGGGGCGAGCAGTACTTC.